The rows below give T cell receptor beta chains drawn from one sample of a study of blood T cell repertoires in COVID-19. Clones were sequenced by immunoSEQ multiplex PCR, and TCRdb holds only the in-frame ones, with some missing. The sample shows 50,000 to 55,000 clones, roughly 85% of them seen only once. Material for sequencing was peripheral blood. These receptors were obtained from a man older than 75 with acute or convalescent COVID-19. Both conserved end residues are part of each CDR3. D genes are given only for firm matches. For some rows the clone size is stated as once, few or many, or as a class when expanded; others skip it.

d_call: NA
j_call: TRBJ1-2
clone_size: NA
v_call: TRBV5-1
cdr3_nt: TGCGCCAGCAGCTTGGACGTCGACTCCATGTACTATGGCTACACCTTC
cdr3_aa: CASSLDVDSMYYGYTF

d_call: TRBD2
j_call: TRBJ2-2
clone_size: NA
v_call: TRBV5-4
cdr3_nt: TGTGCCAGCAGGCGTACTAGCGGGGGGAACACCGGGGAGCTGTTTTTT
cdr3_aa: CASRRTSGGNTGELFF

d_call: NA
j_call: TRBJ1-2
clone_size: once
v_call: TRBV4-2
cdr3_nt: TGTGCCAGCAGCTCGGGACCCCGGACTACTAACTATGGCTACACCTTC
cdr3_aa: CASSSGPRTTNYGYTF

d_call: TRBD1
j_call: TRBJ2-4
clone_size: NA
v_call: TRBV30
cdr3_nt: TGTGCCTGGAGCGAGGGGGCTAAAAACATTCAGTACTTC
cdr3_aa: CAWSEGAKNIQYF

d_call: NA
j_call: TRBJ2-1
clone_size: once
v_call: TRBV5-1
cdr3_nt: TGCGCCAGCAGCTTGGCGGGGAATGGGTACAATGAGCAGTTCTTC
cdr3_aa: CASSLAGNGYNEQFF

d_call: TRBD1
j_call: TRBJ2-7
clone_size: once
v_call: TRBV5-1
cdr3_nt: TGCGCCAGCAGCTTGCGTACAGGGGGCGGGGAGCAGTACTTC
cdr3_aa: CASSLRTGGGEQYF

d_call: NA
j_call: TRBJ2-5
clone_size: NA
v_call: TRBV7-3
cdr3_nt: TGTGCCAGCAGCTCCCAGGGTAATAACCAAGAGACCCAGTACTTC
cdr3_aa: CASSSQGNNQETQYF

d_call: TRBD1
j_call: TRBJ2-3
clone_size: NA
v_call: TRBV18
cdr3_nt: TGTGCCAGCTCCCCCCCGGGACAGGGATGGGAAGATACGCAGTATTTT
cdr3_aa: CASSPPGQGWEDTQYF

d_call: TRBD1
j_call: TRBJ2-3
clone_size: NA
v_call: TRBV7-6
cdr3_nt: TGTGCCAGCAGCCCGAACCCTCAGGGGGCCCCTAGCACAGATACGCAGTATTTT
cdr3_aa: CASSPNPQGAPSTDTQYF

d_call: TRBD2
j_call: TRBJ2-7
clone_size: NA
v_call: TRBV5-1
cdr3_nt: TGCGCCAGCAGCTTAGGGCTAGCGGGGGCGACCTACGAGCAGTACTTC
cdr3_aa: CASSLGLAGATYEQYF

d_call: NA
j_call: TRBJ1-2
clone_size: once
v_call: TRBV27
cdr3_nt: TGTGCCAGCAGGACAGAAGGTTACGGCTACACCTTC
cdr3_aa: CASRTEGYGYTF

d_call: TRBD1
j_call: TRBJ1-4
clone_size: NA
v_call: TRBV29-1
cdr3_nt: TGCAGCGTTGCAGTCGGACAGGGAGGTGAAAAACTGTTTTTT
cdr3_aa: CSVAVGQGGEKLFF

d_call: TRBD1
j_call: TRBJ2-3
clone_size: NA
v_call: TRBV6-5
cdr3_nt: TGTGCCAGCACGGGACAGGGTACAGATACGCAGTATTTT
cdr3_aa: CASTGQGTDTQYF

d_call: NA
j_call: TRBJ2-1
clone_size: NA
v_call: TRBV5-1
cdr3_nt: TGCGCCAGCAGCTCTTTCGGGGATTCCTACAATGAGCAGTTCTTC
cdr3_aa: CASSSFGDSYNEQFF

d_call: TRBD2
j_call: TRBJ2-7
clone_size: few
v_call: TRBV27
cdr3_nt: TGTGCCAGCAGACCAGCGGGGGCCTACGAGCAGTACTTC
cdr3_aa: CASRPAGAYEQYF

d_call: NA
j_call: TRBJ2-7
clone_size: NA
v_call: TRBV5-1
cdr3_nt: TGCGCCAGCAGACTGGGCAGTATCTACGAGCAGTACTTC
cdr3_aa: CASRLGSIYEQYF

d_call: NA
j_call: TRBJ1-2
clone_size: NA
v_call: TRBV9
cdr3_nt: TGTGCCAGCAGCGGCGGGGGGGGCAGACCTTCTGACTCCTCTAACTATGGCTACACCTTC
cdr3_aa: CASSGGGGRPSDSSNYGYTF

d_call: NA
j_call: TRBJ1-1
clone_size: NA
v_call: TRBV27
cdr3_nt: TGTGCCAGCAGTAAGGCGAGGGCGAACACTGAAGCTTTCTTT
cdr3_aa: CASSKARANTEAFF

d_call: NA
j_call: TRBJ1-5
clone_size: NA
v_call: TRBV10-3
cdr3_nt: TGTGCCATCAGTGATCAACAGTCGAGCAATCAGCCCCAGCATTTT
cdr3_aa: CAISDQQSSNQPQHF

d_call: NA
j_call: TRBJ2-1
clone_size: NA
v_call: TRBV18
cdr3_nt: TGTGCCAGCTCACCCAACGGGGTTTACAATGAGCAGTTCTTC
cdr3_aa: CASSPNGVYNEQFF

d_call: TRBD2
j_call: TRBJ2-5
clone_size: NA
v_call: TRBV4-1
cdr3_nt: TGCGCCAGCACCCGGGGACTAGCGGGGCAAGAGACCCAGTACTTC
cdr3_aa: CASTRGLAGQETQYF

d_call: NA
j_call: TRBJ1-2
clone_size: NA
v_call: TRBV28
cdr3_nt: TGTGCCAGCAACGGCGGGGCCAACTATGGCTACACCTTC
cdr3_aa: CASNGGANYGYTF

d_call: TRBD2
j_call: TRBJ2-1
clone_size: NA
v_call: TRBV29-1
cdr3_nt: TGCAGCGCAAGCGGGGCCTCGCCGAGCTCCTACAATGAGCAGTTCTTC
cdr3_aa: CSASGASPSSYNEQFF